The entry below describes one T cell receptor beta chain. The authors prepared the TCRbeta library with unique molecular identifiers. TCRdb redid the calling of the PCR reads with MiXCR, one entry per CDR3 protein. The top ten hold about 9.4% of the sample, which has 250,000 to 300,000 distinct CDR3 sequences, 9.9% seen once. This record comes from a study of T-cell reconstitution after alpha-beta-depleted transplantation in children. The germline CDR1 and CDR2 sequences are KGHSH and LQKENI. The V gene lost 6 bases and the J gene lost 4 bases, with 12 bases spanning the gap. The length of the CDR3 is 13 residues.

The clonotype was recovered from a human donor who donated a stem cell graft to a child with SCID. The chain has TRBV18 and TRBJ1-2; possibly TRBD1 for D (5 bases). This sample comprised PBMCs from the stem cell graft donor, obtained from the stem cell graft. The CDR3 DNA follows: TGTGCCAGCTCGCTCGACAGTACCTATGGCTACACCTTC. Translating it yields CASSLDSTYGYTF.